This TCR beta chain was captured by sequencing in a study of identifying expanded T cells in peripheral blood. Measured with immunoSEQ multiplex PCR; TCRdb has only the in-frame clones, and not every one. The sample carries 95,000 or so clones, 86% recorded once. Comments on this clone: Its antigen remains unidentified.

This CDR3 has 17 amino acids. General observations from the study: Two-week clone count variance significantly increased as total template count grew. Technical replicates showed approximately 1.2 changed clones; two weeks roughly 18; four weeks 19.

Collection occurred without any documented infections or immune events in donors. This chain joins TRBV1 and TRBJ2-5; the D segment call TRBD2 is taken from the table without a DNA check. TRBV1 is recorded as a pseudogene. The sequence was obtained from a person between 18 and 75 years old in good health. Material: blood. CDR3 DNA sequence: TGCACCAGCAGCCTACCCCGGACTAGCGGGGGAGGAGAGACCCAGTACTTC. This gives the protein CTSSLPRTSGGGETQYF.